The entry that follows covers one TCR beta chain sequence. The antigen is undetermined. CDR3 size: 14 residues. Germline V gene data show CDR1 as LGHNA and CDR2 as YSLEER. The germline V and J ends were trimmed by 0 bases and 7 bases, with 12 bases remaining between them. This sample was included in a study of CD8+ T cells in alopecia areata. In the study overall: Oral tofacitinib (5 to 10 mg twice daily) was administered to treated patients. Whole-study findings and limits: Lesional scalp, especially alopecia totalis/universalis, showed higher clonality than normal scalp.

RNA, once extracted, was reverse transcribed into cDNA for use as the sequencing template. The table came from immunoSEQ multiplex PCR; TCRdb's copy has only in-frame clones and leaves some out. This table has more than 100,000 clones, roughly 58% appearing once. Alopecia areata patients gave lesional scalp punch biopsies and peripheral blood samples. The sequence came from a human donor with alopecia areata. The sample consisted of CD4+ T cells sorted from blood, taken at week 0. The rearrangement uses TRBV4-3 and TRBJ2-5, with D possibly TRBD2 on 5 matching bases. CDR3 protein: CASSQDEGPGTQYF. DNA for the CDR3: TGCGCCAGCAGCCAAGATGAGGGCCCAGGGACCCAGTACTTC.